This TCR beta chain was profiled in a study of CXCR3-negative and CXCR3-positive naive CD8 T cells. CDR1 ENHRY and CDR2 SYGVKD come from the germline V gene. The CDR3 spans 15 residues. A word on this clonotype: Its antigen remains unknown.

In preparing the TRB cDNA libraries, 5' RACE with UMI labels was used. TCRdb reprocessed the 5' RACE reads and stores each CDR3 protein as one record, lacking DNA. Reported are around 52,000 distinct CDR3 sequences; the ten largest clones contain about a quarter. Points from the study as a whole: Partial loss of CXCR3 expression followed cryopreservation; most assays used fresh PBMCs.

The source is a human donor in good health. Some clones in this sample may be carry-over from other donors' samples. The V and J genes are TRBV10-3 and TRBJ1-2; the D call from TCRdb, TRBD1, cannot be confirmed without DNA. Sequenced: memory CD8+ T cells from blood. The CDR3 protein is CAIKDGAGLAYGYTF.